This T cell receptor beta chain derives from a study of metastatic and nonmetastatic thyroid tumors. Study-level background: Blood and tumor or nodule tissue repertoires from malignant and benign thyroid patients were compared.

Broader study findings: Malignant thyroid tumors reportedly exceeded benign nodules significantly in TCR beta diversity, with the difference appearing in blood and tumor.

Original processing notes: The study built a papillary thyroid cancer distant-metastasis classifier from CDR3 differences across clinicopathological groups. TCRdb reanalyzed the PCR reads via MiXCR. TCRdb's processing, not the study's, gives the V and J calls here. Found here are about 25,000 clones, roughly 23% of them singletons; the top ten hold about 7.9%. Ten or more counts support this clone. What it recognizes is unknown. The entire patient cohort was treatment-naive prior to thyroid surgery. V gave up 0 bases and J gave up 7 bases, with 15 bases separating them. The CDR3 has 15 residues. The specimen sequenced was blood. V usage is TRBV12-3 or TRBV12-4 and J usage is TRBJ1-1; no clear D. The source of this sequence is a female donor with papillary thyroid cancer or a benign thyroid nodule (not recorded which). Some clones in this sample may be carry-over from other donors' samples. The CDR3 region is CASSLASRALGEAFF. The CDR3 coding sequence is TGTGCCAGCAGTTTAGCGTCCCGGGCCCTAGGTGAAGCTTTCTTT.